This T cell receptor (beta chain) was retrieved from a study of T cells in Graves' hyperthyroidism and ophthalmopathy. Study observations and caveats: Researchers found most expanded thyroid clonotypes above 0.001 in blood as well.

The ends lost 0 bases at V and 10 bases at J; junction bases unmatched: 9. Germline loops: CDR1 SGHAT, CDR2 FQNNGV. The CDR3 loop spans 15 amino acids. As regards this clonotype: The antigen is undetermined.

RNA transcripts yielded amplified TCR beta CDR3 regions. First-round RT-PCR with HTBI primers amplified the TCR CDR3 region. TCRdb re-called the multiplex PCR reads with MiXCR, one entry per CDR3 protein. The data show some 400,000 distinct CDR3 sequences, under 20% seen once. Uncontrolled infection, other autoimmune disease, pregnancy or lactation excluded patients. The TCR sequence derives from a woman in her late teens or twenties with Graves' hyperthyroidism. V and J are TRBV11-2 and TRBJ2-1; 7 bases match TRBD2. The sample consisted of blood. The CDR3 sequence is CASSLDSGGFGEQFF. The CDR3 DNA follows: TGTGCCAGCAGCTTAGATTCGGGGGGTTTTGGGGAGCAGTTCTTC.